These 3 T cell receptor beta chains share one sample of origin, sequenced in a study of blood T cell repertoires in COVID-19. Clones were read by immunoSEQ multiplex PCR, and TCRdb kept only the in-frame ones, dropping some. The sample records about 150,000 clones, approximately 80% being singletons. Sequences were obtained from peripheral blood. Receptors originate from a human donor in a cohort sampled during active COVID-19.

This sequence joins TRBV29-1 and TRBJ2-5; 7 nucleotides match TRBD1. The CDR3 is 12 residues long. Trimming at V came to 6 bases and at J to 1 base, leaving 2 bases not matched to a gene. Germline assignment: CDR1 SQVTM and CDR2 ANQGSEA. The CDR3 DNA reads TGCAGCGTATGGGACAGCCAAGAGACCCAGTACTTC. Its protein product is CSVWDSQETQYF.

The CDR3 bases are TGTGCCAGCAGTCAACCGGGACTAGGGTTTTACGAGCAGTTCTTC. It translates to CASSQPGLGFYEQFF. The gene calls are TRBV11-2 and TRBJ2-1; TRBD2 matches at 8 bases. Germline lookup yields CDR1 SGHAT and CDR2 FQNNGV. V gave up 6 bases and J gave up 10 bases; unmatched junction bases: 14. The CDR3 extends over 15 amino acids.

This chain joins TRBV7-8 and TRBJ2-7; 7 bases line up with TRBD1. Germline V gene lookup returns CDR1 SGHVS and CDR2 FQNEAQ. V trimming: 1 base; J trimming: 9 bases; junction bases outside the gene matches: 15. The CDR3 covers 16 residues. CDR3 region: CASSLGRQGFSGGQYV. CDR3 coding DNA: TGTGCCAGCAGCTTAGGTAGACAGGGTTTTAGTGGGGGGCAGTACGTC.